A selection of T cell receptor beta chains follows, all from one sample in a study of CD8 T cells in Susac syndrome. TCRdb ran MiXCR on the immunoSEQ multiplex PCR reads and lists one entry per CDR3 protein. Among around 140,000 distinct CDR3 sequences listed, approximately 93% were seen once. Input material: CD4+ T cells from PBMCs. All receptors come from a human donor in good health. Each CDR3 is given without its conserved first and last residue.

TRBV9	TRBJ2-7	ASSVDGGTNLYEQY
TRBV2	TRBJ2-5	ASRDRGETQY
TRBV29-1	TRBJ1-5	SVEDGVQPQH
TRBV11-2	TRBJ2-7	ASSFISWGSREGRTYEQY
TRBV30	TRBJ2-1	AWSASGRLNEQF
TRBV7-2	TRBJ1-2	ASSPGQGVTYGYT
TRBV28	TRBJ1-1	ASSFSRKAF
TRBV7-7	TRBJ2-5	ASSLDRAQGETQY
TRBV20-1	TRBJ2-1	SARSPGGVEQF
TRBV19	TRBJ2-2	ASSRPGTGASRELF
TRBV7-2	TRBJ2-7	ASSLSRDRGTYEQY
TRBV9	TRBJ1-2	ASSVEGRTNYGYT
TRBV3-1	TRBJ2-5	ASSPRTSGMETQY
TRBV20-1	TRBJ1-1	SARGVVGAF
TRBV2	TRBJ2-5	ASSVQDRGTETQY
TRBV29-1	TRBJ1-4	SVEDSISGTGGHEKLF
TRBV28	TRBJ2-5	ASSLGGTEGTQY
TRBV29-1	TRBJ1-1	SVVRTGLNTEAF
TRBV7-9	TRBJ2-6	ASSRQPTVPGANVLT
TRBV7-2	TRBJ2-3	ASSLFESTDTQY
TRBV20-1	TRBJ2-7	SASPPGLAVYEQY
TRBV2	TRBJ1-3	ASSAGSSGNTIY
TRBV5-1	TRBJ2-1	ASSLSPGQEYNEQF
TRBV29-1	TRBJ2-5	SVLTDSAQETQY
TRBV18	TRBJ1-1	ASSPQEGNTEAF
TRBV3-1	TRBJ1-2	ASSQERGLGGYT